One and the same sample provided the 3 T cell receptor beta chains below, sequenced in a study of early T cells in non-severe SARS-CoV-2 infection (dated by TCRdb to 2020 to 2023). The library was made by 5' RACE. Sequencing instrument: NextSeq 500. The public reads were run again by TCRdb, first through fastp at Q25 and then through MiXCR, and only productive beta chains were kept. CDR3 protein sequences are deduplicated, and each keeps its most common genes and DNA. This sample comprises approximately 29,000 distinct CDR3 sequences, 6% to 7.5% of them detected only once. The ten largest make up 34% of the sample. The sequenced sample was whole blood, obtained at baseline. Source of these receptors: an adult who was a healthcare worker with PCR-confirmed SARS-CoV-2 infection or an uninfected control (not recorded which).

In this sample, this clonotype turned up a few times. The rearrangement uses TRBV30 and TRBJ2-6, with TRBD1 identical over 8 bases. The length of the CDR3 is 15 residues. J was trimmed by 0 bases and V by 7 bases; bases with no gene match: 5. CDR1 and CDR2 from the germline V gene are GTSNPN and SVGIG (reference sequence). This CDR3 reads CAYYGQGSGANVLTF. In nucleotides, the CDR3 is TGTGCCTACTATGGACAGGGCTCTGGGGCCAACGTCCTGACTTTC.

This clonotype showed up many times. The gene calls are TRBV28 and TRBJ2-1; 8 bases map to TRBD1. The V gene end was trimmed by 5 bases and the J gene end by 0 bases; junction bases not matched to a gene: 6. The CDR3 runs to 16 residues. CDR1 and CDR2 from the germline V gene are MDHEN and SYDVKM. CDR3 residues: CASSPRTGSSYNEQFF. CDR3 nucleotide sequence: TGTGCCAGCAGTCCCAGGACAGGGTCCTCCTACAATGAGCAGTTCTTC.

At least ten counts were recorded for this clonotype. The chain has TRBV5-1 and TRBJ1-2, with 10 bases identical to TRBD1. The ends lost 3 bases at V and 2 bases at J; junction bases unmatched: 10. CDR3 size: 17 residues. CDR1 is SGHRS and CDR2 is YFSETQ in the germline V gene. The CDR3 is CASSSGTGVHLNYGYTF. The CDR3 coding sequence is TGCGCCAGCAGCTCCGGGACAGGGGTCCATTTAAACTATGGCTACACCTTC.